The clone carrying this TCR beta chain was counted once. The data derive from a study of blood T cell repertoires in COVID-19. Study details: The United States, Italy and Spain were the sources of the acute and convalescent COVID-19 samples. T cells, B-cell-depleted T cells, or PBMCs supplied cDNA or gDNA.

Per the original data handling: Amplification from reference gene primers served as the basis for estimated nucleated cell counts. Data came from immunoSEQ multiplex PCR; TCRdb stores just in-frame clones and leaves some out. D and trimming come from the DNA, and the V and J calls and clone size come from that table. The table lists fewer than 200,000 clones, roughly 72% of them singletons. Material for sequencing was peripheral blood. This TCR came from an elderly woman with acute or convalescent COVID-19.

The CDR3 spells CASSSYGTGGDSPLHF. CDR3 sequence (DNA): TGTGCCAGCAGCTCTTATGGGACAGGGGGCGATTCACCCCTCCACTTT. The chain links TRBV11-1 to TRBJ1-6, with TRBD1 matching over 12 bases. Germline CDR1 SGHAT, CDR2 FQDESV (reference sequence). The V gene end was trimmed by 4 bases and the J gene end by 8 bases; junction bases not matched to a gene: 6. This CDR3 region has 16 residues.